Each of the 3 T cell receptor beta chains below was sequenced from the same sample in a study of blood T cell repertoires in COVID-19 (dated by TCRdb to 2020 to 2021). Libraries were constructed by the immunoSEQ multiplex PCR assay. TCRdb stores this immuneACCESS table with in-frame sequences only. Part of the clones is absent; in the studies checked, under half of the shortfall reflects unresolved V genes, and no reason is known for the rest. This sample holds roughly 200,000 clones; less than 90% were observed only once. Together, the top ten hold 2.5% to 3.5% of the sample. The sequenced sample consisted of PBMCs or T cells enriched from blood (not recorded which). The receptors shown here come from a woman in her fifties or sixties in a cohort exposed to, infected with or recovered from COVID-19 (not recorded which).

The chain is built from TRBV7-2 and TRBJ2-2, with 10 bases fitting TRBD2. The V gene's germline CDR1 is SGHTA and CDR2 FQGNSA. Trimming cost V 2 bases and J 10 bases; bases outside gene matches: 1. The CDR3 consists of 13 residues. DNA of the CDR3: TGTGCCAGCAGCTTACTAGCGGGGGAGGAGCTGTTTTTT. Its protein is CASSLLAGEELFF.

The chain carries TRBV5-3 and TRBJ2-2; weak D call: TRBD2 (6 bases). TRBV5-3 falls under the ORF class, with uncertain function. This CDR3 is 17 amino acids long. V lost 2 bases and J 3 bases, leaving 17 bases between the germline ends. In nucleotides, the CDR3 is TGTGCCAGAAGCTTAACGACTAGGGCCTGGGACACCGGGGAGCTGTTTTTT. Translating gives CARSLTTRAWDTGELFF.

Concerning this clone itself: The junction shows a germline mismatch at one end, possibly a read error. The V call is TRBV20-1, the J call TRBJ1-4; TRBD1 agrees at 11 bases. CDR1 is DFQATT and CDR2 is SNEGSKA in the germline V gene (reference sequence). The CDR3 sequence is 11 residues long. CDR3 amino acids: CSARDGQGAKF. The CDR3 nucleotides read TGCAGTGCTAGAGATGGACAGGGGGCAAAATTT.